This T cell receptor (beta chain) comes out of a study of PD-L1 blockade in urothelial cancer. Across the whole study: In about 2014, patients got going on atezolizumab, taking 1,200 mg intravenously every 3 weeks. The authors examined blood 3 weeks (second dose) and 6 weeks after treatment start. There were a median of approximately 130,000 T cells in blood samples.

Germline CDR1 and CDR2: ENHRY and SYGVKD. This CDR3 region has 16 residues. The J segment lost 4 bases and the V segment lost 2 bases, leaving 10 bases of the junction unmatched. Clones were read by immunoSEQ multiplex PCR, and TCRdb kept only the in-frame ones, dropping some. The sample lists approximately 32,000 clones, 82% occurring once. The material sequenced was PBMCs, taken around atezolizumab (anti-PD-L1) treatment. This TCR derives from a man between 65 and 85 years old with urothelial cancer. The chain is built from TRBV10-3 and TRBJ1-1; the match to TRBD1 covers 7 bases. In DNA form, the CDR3 reads TGTGCCATCAGTGAGATTCCCGTAGACAGGGTCACTGAAGCTTTCTTT. Its translation is CAISEIPVDRVTEAFF.